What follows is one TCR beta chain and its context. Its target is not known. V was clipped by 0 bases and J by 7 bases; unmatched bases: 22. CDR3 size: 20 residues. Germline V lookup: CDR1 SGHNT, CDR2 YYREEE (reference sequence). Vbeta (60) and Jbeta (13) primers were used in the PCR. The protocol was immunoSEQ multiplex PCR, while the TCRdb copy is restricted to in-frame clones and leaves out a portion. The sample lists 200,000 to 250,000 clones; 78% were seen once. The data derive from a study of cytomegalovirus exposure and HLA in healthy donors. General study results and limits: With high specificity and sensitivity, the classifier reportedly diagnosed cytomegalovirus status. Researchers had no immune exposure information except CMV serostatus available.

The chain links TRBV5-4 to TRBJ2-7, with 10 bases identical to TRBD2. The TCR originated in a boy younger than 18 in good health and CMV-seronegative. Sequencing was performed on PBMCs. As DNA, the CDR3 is TGTGCCAGCAGCTTGGGCGGGGGGGGTGGGTTAGCGGGAGGTAGGAAAGAGCAGTACTTC. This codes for CASSLGGGGGLAGGRKEQYF.